The 25 T cell receptor beta chains reported below all come from one sample, sequenced in a study of blood T cell repertoires in COVID-19. Clones were sequenced by immunoSEQ multiplex PCR, and TCRdb holds only the in-frame ones, with some missing. This table has about 210,000 clones, about 88% appearing once. Sequencing used peripheral blood. These receptors came from a woman aged 80 or over with acute or convalescent COVID-19.

In this sample, this clone turned up once. The chain recombines TRBV10-2 with TRBJ2-5, with D perhaps TRBD2 (5 bases). The CDR3 has 18 residues. The V end lost 2 bases, the J end lost 0 bases, and 19 bases lay between the germline ends. CDR1 is WSHSY and CDR2 is SAAADI in the germline V gene. CDR3 sequence: CASSERFRVEGYQETQYF. DNA of the CDR3: TGCGCCAGCAGTGAGAGATTTCGTGTAGAGGGCTACCAAGAGACCCAGTACTTC.

The chain uses TRBV7-9 and TRBJ1-3; tentative D call: TRBD1 (6 bases). Per germline, CDR1 SEHNR and CDR2 FQNEAQ (reference sequence). The CDR3 has 13 residues. Trimming removed 3 bases from V and 4 bases from J, with 7 bases in between. CDR3 loop: CASSFTGGNTIYF. The CDR3 nucleotides read TGTGCCAGCAGCTTCACAGGGGGAAACACCATATATTTT.

This chain uses TRBV7-9 with TRBJ1-1; D may be TRBD1 (5 bases). Germline V gene sequence: CDR1 SEHNR, CDR2 FQNEAQ (reference sequence). V was clipped by 3 bases and J by 1 base, with 9 bases between them. The CDR3 has 14 amino acids. CDR3 nucleotides: TGTGCCAGCAGCTTTCGGGGGTCGAACACTGAAGCTTTCTTT. Translating it yields CASSFRGSNTEAFF.

The chain carries TRBV28 and TRBJ2-1; 8 bases agree with TRBD2. CDR1 is MDHEN and CDR2 is SYDVKM in the germline V gene. This CDR3 region has 16 residues. With V trimmed by 3 bases and J by 10 bases, 14 bases remained unmatched. CDR3 sequence (DNA): TGTGCCAGCAGTTTGCTTTCCAGCGGGAGCAAAGACGAGCAGTTCTTC. It encodes CASSLLSSGSKDEQFF.

The V and J genes are TRBV19 and TRBJ2-5; TRBD1 matches 7 bases. The germline V gene has CDR1 LNHDA and CDR2 SQIVND (reference sequence). V gave up 4 bases and J gave up 2 bases; unmatched junction bases: 4. The CDR3 is 14 residues long. The CDR3 is CASSRRDSQETQYF. CDR3 nucleotide sequence: TGTGCCAGTAGTAGACGGGACAGTCAAGAGACCCAGTACTTC.

The chain is built from TRBV5-1 and TRBJ1-1; D perhaps matches TRBD1 (6 bases). Germline lookup yields CDR1 SGHRS and CDR2 YFSETQ. Trimming took off 4 bases at V and 4 bases at J, with 11 bases between the two ends. This CDR3 spans 13 amino acids. This chain's CDR3 is CASSRGQSTEAFF. For the CDR3, the DNA is TGCGCCAGCAGCCGGGGACAATCCACTGAAGCTTTCTTT. Full variable domain (rest looked up from reference TRBV5-1 and TRBJ1-1): KAGVTQTPRYLIKTRGQQVTLSCSPISGHRSVSWYQQTPGQGLQFLFEYFSETQRNKGNFPGRFSGRQFSNSRSEMNVSTLELGDSALYLCASSRGQSTEAFFGQGTRLTVV.

The V and J genes are TRBV10-3 and TRBJ1-3; tentatively, D is TRBD1 (6 bases). Germline assignment: CDR1 ENHRY and CDR2 SYGVKD. The CDR3 is 14 residues long. Deletions cut 7 bases from V and 2 bases from J, with 12 bases between. The CDR3 DNA is TGTGCCATCACCAAGGGGGGGGCTGGAAACACCATATATTTT. Its protein is CAITKGGAGNTIYF.

The gene calls are TRBV7-8 and TRBJ1-5; D is uncertain. Germline CDR1 SGHVS, CDR2 FQNEAQ. Between the trimmed V and J ends, which lost 2 bases and 7 bases, there was a span of 15 bases. This CDR3 has 15 residues. The DNA of the CDR3 is TGTGCCAGCAGCTTACGAAGAGTCGAGAGGCAGCCCCAGCATTTT. It codes for CASSLRRVERQPQHF.

V is TRBV3-1 (or the pseudogene TRBV3-2) and J is TRBJ1-1, with TRBD1 matching over 7 bases. CDR1 LGHDT and CDR2 YNNKEL come from the germline V gene (reference sequence). V dropped 1 base and J dropped 2; count of bases not matched to a gene: 4. The CDR3 runs to 15 residues. This CDR3 reads CASSQAGTDNTEAFF. CDR3 in DNA: TGTGCCAGCAGCCAAGCCGGGACAGATAACACTGAAGCTTTCTTT.

The chain uses TRBV28 and TRBJ1-2; D gene unclear. This CDR3 has 14 residues. Trimming cost V 5 bases and J 7 bases, with 17 bases left between them. Germline values: CDR1 MDHEN, CDR2 SYDVKM. CDR3 protein: CASSPYVWASGYTF. In DNA, the CDR3 is TGTGCCAGCAGTCCTTACGTTTGGGCCAGTGGCTACACCTTC.

The rearrangement uses TRBV7-3 and TRBJ2-1; 9 bases agree with TRBD2. J lost 7 bases, V lost 3 bases, and 7 bases had no gene match. This CDR3 has 15 residues. Germline V CDR1 and CDR2: SGHTA, FQGTGA. This CDR3 is CASSFSSGAWNEQFF. CDR3 coding DNA: TGTGCCAGCAGCTTCTCTAGCGGGGCGTGGAATGAGCAGTTCTTC.

The rearrangement uses TRBV20-1 and TRBJ1-2; D is possibly TRBD1 (6 bases). CDR1 is DFQATT, CDR2 SNEGSKA, per germline (reference sequence). The CDR3 spans 14 residues. V lost 3 bases and J lost 7, with 18 bases in between. As DNA, the CDR3 is TGCAGTGCTAGTTTTCCGGGACAACCACTTGGCTACACCTTC. This encodes CSASFPGQPLGYTF.

The chain couples TRBV30 to TRBJ1-1; the D gene is possibly TRBD1 (6 bases). The CDR3 consists of 13 residues. The ends were cut back, 1 base at V and 6 bases at J, with 12 bases in the middle. Germline lookup yields CDR1 GTSNPN and CDR2 SVGIG (reference sequence). CDR3 amino acids: CAWSAGRTAEAFF. The CDR3 DNA follows: TGTGCCTGGAGTGCCGGTCGGACAGCTGAAGCTTTCTTT.

This clone has a single count. The chain carries TRBV3-1 (or the pseudogene TRBV3-2) and TRBJ1-1; D is unresolved. This CDR3 has 14 amino acids. V lost 2 bases and J 6 bases, leaving 13 bases between the germline ends. From germline, CDR1 is LGHDT and CDR2 YNNKEL (reference sequence). CDR3: CASSQRVAGAEAFF. Written as DNA, the CDR3 is TGTGCCAGCAGCCAACGAGTCGCGGGCGCTGAAGCTTTCTTT.

There are a few counts of this clone. The chain has TRBV6-2 or TRBV6-3 and TRBJ2-7; D is unclear. V was clipped by 2 bases and J by 3 bases, with 2 bases between them. Germline V lookup: CDR1 MNHEY, CDR2 SVGEGT. The CDR3 sequence is 11 residues long. CDR3 in amino acids: CASSYLYEQYF. The CDR3 DNA follows: TGTGCCAGCAGTTACCTCTACGAGCAGTACTTC.

This CDR3 reads CASSVKGRLAGGYNEQFF. CDR3 DNA sequence: TGTGCCAGCAGCGTTAAAGGTCGGCTAGCGGGAGGGTACAATGAGCAGTTCTTC. The rearrangement uses TRBV9 and TRBJ2-1, with TRBD2 identical over 12 bases. The ends lost 2 bases at V and 4 bases at J; junction bases unmatched: 10. CDR1 and CDR2 from the germline V gene are SGDLS and YYNGEE. This CDR3 has 18 amino acids.

V and J are TRBV19 and TRBJ2-5; a possible D gene is TRBD2 (6 bases). Germline CDR1 reads LNHDA; CDR2 reads SQIVND (reference sequence). V gave up 3 bases and J gave up 4 bases, with 18 bases separating them. The CDR3 runs 16 residues. The CDR3 DNA sequence: TGTGCCAGTAGTATGGCCCCATCCGGGAGTGGAGAGACCCAGTACTTC. Translating gives CASSMAPSGSGETQYF.

CDR3 sequence: CASSSRGGESQETQYF. The CDR3 nucleotides read TGTGCCAGCAGCTCCCGTGGAGGAGAATCCCAAGAGACCCAGTACTTC. This rearrangement joins TRBV9 to TRBJ2-5; tentative D call: TRBD2 (5 bases). This CDR3 is built from 16 residues. V was trimmed by 4 bases and J by 1 base, leaving 17 bases between them. Germline-derived CDR1 and CDR2 are SGDLS and YYNGEE. Full variable domain (outside the CDR3, taken from reference TRBV9 and TRBJ2-5): DSGVTQTPKHLITATGQRVTLRCSPRSGDLSVYWYQQSLDQGLQFLIQYYNGEERAKGNILERFSAQQFPDLHSELNLSSLELGDSALYFCASSSRGGESQETQYFGPGTRLLVL.

The rearrangement links TRBV11-2 to TRBJ2-5; 12 bases agree with TRBD2. J gave up 0 bases and V 5 bases, and 4 bases lay outside the gene matches. The CDR3 spans 16 residues. Germline lookup yields CDR1 SGHAT and CDR2 FQNNGV. CDR3 in DNA: TGTGCCAGCAGCAAAGGACTAGCGGGATACCAAGAGACCCAGTACTTC. It translates to CASSKGLAGYQETQYF.

V and J are TRBV7-2 and TRBJ2-5; D ambiguous. V was shortened by 5 bases and J by 5 bases, with 15 bases between the two germline ends. The CDR3 contains 14 residues. Germline CDR1 is SGHTA and CDR2 is FQGNSA. This chain's CDR3 is CASSPQQPRETQYF. CDR3 DNA: TGTGCCAGCAGCCCGCAACAGCCCCGGGAGACCCAGTACTTC.

The rearrangement uses TRBV19 and TRBJ2-7; 9 bases are shared with TRBD2. CDR3 length: 14 amino acids. Germline assignment: CDR1 LNHDA and CDR2 SQIVND (reference sequence). Trimming at V came to 4 bases and at J to 2 bases, leaving 3 bases not matched to a gene. CDR3 sequence: CASSKTSGTYEQYF. The DNA for the CDR3 is TGTGCCAGTAGTAAGACTAGCGGAACCTACGAGCAGTACTTC.

CDR3 protein: CASSLEWGLANWYEQYF. The DNA for the CDR3 is TGTGCCAGCAGCTTAGAATGGGGGCTAGCTAATTGGTACGAGCAGTACTTC. The chain has TRBV7-2 and TRBJ2-7; TRBD1 is a possible D gene (6 bases). Germline CDR1 reads SGHTA; CDR2 reads FQGNSA. The V gene lost 1 base and the J gene lost 4 bases, with 20 bases spanning the gap. The length of the CDR3 is 17 residues.

In its sample, this clone was seen a few times. V gene TRBV10-1 combines with J gene TRBJ2-2; TRBD1 matches 9 bases. This CDR3 region has 16 residues. The V segment lost 8 bases and the J segment 7 bases; nucleotides outside the gene matches: 14. Germline assignment: CDR1 WNHNN and CDR2 SYGVQD (reference sequence). The CDR3 nucleotides read TGCGCCAGCCGAACATTAACAGGGGGCAGTGACGGGGAGCTGTTTTTT. It yields the protein CASRTLTGGSDGELFF.

The chain is built from TRBV18 and TRBJ2-7; 8 bases line up with TRBD1. The CDR3 extends over 14 amino acids. V lost 6 bases, J lost 0 bases, and 4 bases stayed unmatched. Germline-derived CDR1 and CDR2 are KGHSH and LQKENI. CDR3 DNA sequence: TGTGCCAGCTCCCCAGACAGGGGCTCCTACGAGCAGTACTTC. The encoded protein is CASSPDRGSYEQYF. The full variable domain, in which reference TRBV18 and TRBJ2-7 provide the parts outside the CDR3, is NAGVMQNPRHLVRRRGQEARLRCSPMKGHSHVYWYRQLPEEGLKFMVYLQKENIIDESGMPKERFSAEFPKEGPSILRIQQVVRGDSAAYFCASSPDRGSYEQYFGPGTRLTVT.

The gene calls are TRBV4-3 and TRBJ1-4, with TRBD1 as a possible D gene (5 bases). The CDR3 runs 15 residues. V dropped 4 bases and J dropped 5 bases, with 14 bases sitting between them. Germline loops: CDR1 LGHNA, CDR2 YSLEER. The CDR3 DNA follows: TGCGCCAGCAGCCCGGTGACAGCAGGAAATGAAAAACTGTTTTTT. It codes for CASSPVTAGNEKLFF.